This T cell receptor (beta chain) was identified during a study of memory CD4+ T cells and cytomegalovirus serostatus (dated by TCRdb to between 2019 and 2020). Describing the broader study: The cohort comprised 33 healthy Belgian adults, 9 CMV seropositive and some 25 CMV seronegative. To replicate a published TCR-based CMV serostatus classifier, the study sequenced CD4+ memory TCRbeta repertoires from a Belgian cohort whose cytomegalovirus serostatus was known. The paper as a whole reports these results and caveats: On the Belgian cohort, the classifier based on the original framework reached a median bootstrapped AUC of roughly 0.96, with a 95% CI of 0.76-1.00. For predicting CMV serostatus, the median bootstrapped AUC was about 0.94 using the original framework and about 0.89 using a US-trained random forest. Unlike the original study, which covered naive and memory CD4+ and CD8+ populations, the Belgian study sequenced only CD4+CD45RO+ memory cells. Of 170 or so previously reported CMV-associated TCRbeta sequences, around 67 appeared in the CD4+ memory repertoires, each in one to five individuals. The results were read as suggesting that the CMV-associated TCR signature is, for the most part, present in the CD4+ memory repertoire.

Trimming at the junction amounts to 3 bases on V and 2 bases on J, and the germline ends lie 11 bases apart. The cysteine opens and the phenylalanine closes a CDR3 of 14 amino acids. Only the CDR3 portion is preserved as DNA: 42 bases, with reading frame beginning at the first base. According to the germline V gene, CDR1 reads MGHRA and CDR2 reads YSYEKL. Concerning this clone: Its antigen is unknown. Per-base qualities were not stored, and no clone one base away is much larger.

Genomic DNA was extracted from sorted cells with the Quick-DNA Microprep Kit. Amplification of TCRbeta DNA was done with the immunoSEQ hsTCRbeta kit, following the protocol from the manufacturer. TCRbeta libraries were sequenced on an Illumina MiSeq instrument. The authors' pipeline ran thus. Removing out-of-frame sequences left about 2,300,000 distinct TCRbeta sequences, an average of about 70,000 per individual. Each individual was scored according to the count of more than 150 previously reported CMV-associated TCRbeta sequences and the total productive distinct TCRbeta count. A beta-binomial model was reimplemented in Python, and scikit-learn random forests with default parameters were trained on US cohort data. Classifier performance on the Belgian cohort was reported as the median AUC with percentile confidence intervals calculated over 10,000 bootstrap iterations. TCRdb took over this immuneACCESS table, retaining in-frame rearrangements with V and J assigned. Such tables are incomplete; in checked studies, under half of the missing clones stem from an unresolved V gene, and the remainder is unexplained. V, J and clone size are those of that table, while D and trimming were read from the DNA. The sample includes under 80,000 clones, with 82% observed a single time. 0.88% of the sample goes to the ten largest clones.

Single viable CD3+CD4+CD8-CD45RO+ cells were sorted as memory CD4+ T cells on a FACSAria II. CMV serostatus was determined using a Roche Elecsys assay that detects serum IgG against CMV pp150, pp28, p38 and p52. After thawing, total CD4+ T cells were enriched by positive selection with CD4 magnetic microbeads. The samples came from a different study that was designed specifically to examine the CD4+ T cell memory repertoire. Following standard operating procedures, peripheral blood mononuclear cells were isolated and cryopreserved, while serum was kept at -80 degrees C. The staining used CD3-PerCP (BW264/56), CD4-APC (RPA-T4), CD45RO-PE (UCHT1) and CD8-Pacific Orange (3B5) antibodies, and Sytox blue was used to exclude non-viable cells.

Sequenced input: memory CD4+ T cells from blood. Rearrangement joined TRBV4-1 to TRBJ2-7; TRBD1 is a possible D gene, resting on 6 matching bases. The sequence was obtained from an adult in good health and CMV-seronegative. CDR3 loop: CASSQGAGTYEQYF. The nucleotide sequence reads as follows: TGCGCCAGCAGCCAGGGGGCCGGAACCTACGAGCAGTACTTC.